This entry lists 18 T cell receptor beta chains sequenced from one sample in a study of neurological immune-mediated disorders. Via MiXCR, TCRdb re-called the 5' RACE reads, giving one row per CDR3 protein. This sample yields 55,000 to 75,000 distinct CDR3 sequences, of which about 2.5% are seen a single time; approximately 3% belongs to the top ten. The sample comprised PBMCs. These receptors all come from a man aged 45 to 65 with multiple sclerosis.

In its sample, this clonotype is medium-sized. The CDR3 region is CSAREQGVAKNIQYF. In nucleotides, the CDR3 is TGCAGTGCTAGAGAACAGGGGGTAGCCAAAAACATTCAGTACTTC. The chain links TRBV20-1 to TRBJ2-4, with 8 bases fitting TRBD1. Trimming cost V 0 bases and J 0 bases; bases outside gene matches: 1. CDR1 and CDR2 (germline): DFQATT, SNEGSKA (reference sequence). CDR3 length: 15 residues.

This clonotype came up many times. The chain carries TRBV5-6 and TRBJ2-7, with D possibly matching TRBD1 (5 bases). V lost 0 bases, J lost 4 bases, and 8 bases lay in between. Per the germline V gene, CDR1 is SGHDT and CDR2 is YYEEEE. The CDR3 covers 13 residues. CDR3 loop: CASSLGTQYEQYF. The CDR3 DNA reads as TGTGCCAGCAGCTTGGGGACACAATACGAGCAGTACTTC. The full variable domain, completed using reference TRBV5-6 and TRBJ2-7, is DAGVTQSPTHLIKTRGQQVTLRCSPKSGHDTVSWYQQALGQGPQFIFQYYEEEERQRGNFPDRFSGHQFPNYSSELNVNALLLGDSALYLCASSLGTQYEQYFGPGTRLTVT.

This clonotype was detected many times. This chain joins TRBV19 and TRBJ2-1; the D gene is possibly TRBD1 (5 bases). V lost 6 bases to trimming and J lost 3 bases, with 12 bases between them. The germline V gene encodes CDR1 LNHDA and CDR2 SQIVND (reference sequence). The CDR3 contains 14 residues. CDR3 nucleotide sequence: TGTGCCAGTAGCCCGATTGACAGCTACAATGAGCAGTTCTTC. Protein: CASSPIDSYNEQFF.

This clonotype was seen repeatedly, ten times or more. The CDR3 nucleotides read TGTGCCAGCAGTTACCCCGGGACAGGGGGCAGTGAGCAGTTCTTC. Its translation: CASSYPGTGGSEQFF. The chain couples TRBV6-2 or TRBV6-3 to TRBJ2-1; 12 nucleotides match TRBD1. J lost 9 bases, V lost 2 bases, and 5 bases had no gene match. There are 15 residues in the CDR3. The germline gives CDR1 MNHEY, CDR2 SVGEGT.

This clonotype was counted at least ten times. The chain recombines TRBV12-3 or TRBV12-4 with TRBJ2-1, with TRBD2 matching 7 bases. The CDR3 has 13 residues. V was clipped by 3 bases and J by 10 bases; unmatched bases: 6. This CDR3 is CASSLTGEGEQFF. In DNA, the CDR3 is TGTGCCAGCAGTTTGACGGGGGAGGGGGAGCAGTTCTTC.

This clonotype showed up many times. This chain connects TRBV3-1 to TRBJ1-1, with TRBD1 matching 10 bases. J gave up 0 bases and V 3 bases, and 13 bases lay outside the gene matches. The germline V gene encodes CDR1 LGHDT and CDR2 YNNKEL (reference sequence). The CDR3 spans 19 residues. The CDR3 coding sequence is TGTGCCAGCAGCCACGCAAGCCCCGGGACAGGGGCCTTGAACACTGAAGCTTTCTTT. This codes for CASSHASPGTGALNTEAFF.

This clonotype was counted at least ten times. The rearrangement links TRBV6-2 or TRBV6-3 to TRBJ2-5, with 12 positions matching TRBD2. In germline, CDR1 is MNHEY, CDR2 SVGEGT. The junction had 5 bases not matched to a gene; V was cut back by 6 bases and J by 3 bases. The CDR3 extends over 15 amino acids. The CDR3 loop is CASSTRLAGEETQYF. The CDR3 bases are TGTGCCAGCAGCACGAGACTAGCGGGGGAAGAGACCCAGTACTTC.

This clonotype was counted many times. The chain combines TRBV5-1 with TRBJ2-3; D may be TRBD1 or TRBD2 (6 bases each). Germline CDR1 SGHRS, CDR2 YFSETQ. V was pared by 5 bases and J by 3 bases, with 10 bases between. This CDR3 contains 13 residues. This CDR3 reads CASRGGPTDTQYF. CDR3 DNA: TGCGCCAGCAGGGGGGGCCCGACAGATACGCAGTATTTT.

In this sample, this clonotype turned up many times. The chain carries TRBV5-1 and TRBJ2-3; D may be TRBD1 (5 bases). Trimming shortened V by 6 bases and J by 2 bases, and 13 bases separated the two germline ends. The length of the CDR3 is 14 residues. CDR1 and CDR2 (germline): SGHRS, YFSETQ. The CDR3 loop reads CASTHRQFTDTQYF. As DNA, the CDR3 is TGCGCCAGCACCCACAGACAGTTCACAGATACGCAGTATTTT.

This clonotype was counted many times. The V call is TRBV20-1, the J call TRBJ1-3; D unresolved. Germline V gene sequence: CDR1 DFQATT, CDR2 SNEGSKA (reference sequence). The V gene lost 0 bases and the J gene lost 4 bases, with 7 bases spanning the gap. This CDR3 region has 13 residues. This chain's CDR3 is CSARDLGGNTIYF. The CDR3 coding sequence is TGCAGTGCTAGAGATCTTGGGGGAAACACCATATATTTT.

This clonotype was seen many times. The chain links TRBV20-1 to TRBJ2-1, with D maybe TRBD1 (5 bases). Trimming left V 0 bases short and J 0 bases short, with 12 bases between. The germline CDR1 and CDR2 sequences are DFQATT and SNEGSKA (reference sequence). The CDR3 has 16 residues. The chain's CDR3 is CSARDQGASSYNEQFF. The DNA for the CDR3 is TGCAGTGCTAGAGATCAGGGCGCTAGCTCCTACAATGAGCAGTTCTTC.

This clonotype was observed many times. The chain uses TRBV27 and TRBJ1-4, with 7 bases matching TRBD1. The ends lost 5 bases at V and 0 bases at J; junction bases unmatched: 6. Germline values: CDR1 MNHEY, CDR2 SMNVEV (reference sequence). The CDR3 length is 16 residues. The CDR3 loop reads CASSAKTGATNEKLFF. Here the CDR3 DNA reads TGTGCCAGCAGTGCAAAAACAGGGGCAACTAATGAAAAACTGTTTTTT.

This clonotype has ten or more counts. This sequence joins TRBV18 and TRBJ2-7, with D perhaps TRBD1 (5 bases). V lost 4 bases and J 4 bases, leaving 29 bases between the germline ends. CDR3 length: 19 amino acids. Germline V gene data show CDR1 as KGHSH and CDR2 as LQKENI. The CDR3 loop reads CASSRMTEALGSSRYEQYF. CDR3 DNA sequence: TGTGCCAGCTCACGCATGACAGAGGCTTTGGGTTCCTCCAGATACGAGCAGTACTTC.

This clonotype has ten or more counts. The rearrangement joins TRBV7-7 to TRBJ2-2; no clear D. Trimming stripped 3 bases from V and 7 bases from J, with 9 bases between. The CDR3 loop spans 13 amino acids. Germline-derived CDR1 and CDR2 are SSHAT and FNYEAQ (reference sequence). The CDR3 region is CASSLGAGGELFF. The DNA of the CDR3 is TGTGCCAGCAGCTTGGGCGCCGGCGGGGAGCTGTTTTTT.

A remark on this clonotype: A single base separates this from a much larger clone, so it may be a read error. The chain is built from TRBV28 and TRBJ2-7; D is perhaps TRBD1 (6 bases). This CDR3 has 14 amino acids. The germline V and J ends were trimmed by 5 bases and 6 bases, with 17 bases remaining between them. Germline V CDR1 and CDR2: MDHEN, SYDVKM. CDR3 coding DNA: TGTGCCAGCAGTGGGGACACCATTGGCCCCGAGCAGTACTTC. Translated, it gives CASSGDTIGPEQYF. The entire variable domain, with the rest obtained from reference TRBV28 and TRBJ2-7, is as follows: DVKVTQSSRYLVKRTGEKVFLECVQDMDHENMFWYRQDPGLGLRLIYFSYDVKMKEKGDIPEGYSVSREKKERFSLILESASTNQTSMYLCASSGDTIGPEQYFGPGTRLTVT.

Ten or more counts support this clonotype. The V gene is TRBV30, the J gene TRBJ2-6; D may match TRBD1 or TRBD2 (5 bases each). V was cut by 2 bases and J by 0 bases, with 20 bases left in between. From germline, CDR1 is GTSNPN and CDR2 SVGIG (reference sequence). The CDR3 totals 19 residues. Here the CDR3 reads CAWSFRPGPLDSGANVLTF. The CDR3 region has the DNA TGTGCCTGGAGTTTCCGACCGGGACCGCTAGACTCTGGGGCCAACGTCCTGACTTTC.

V gene TRBV5-4 combines with J gene TRBJ1-1; D unclear. The V end was cut by 1 base, the J end by 3 bases, with 7 bases between. In germline, CDR1 is SGHNT, CDR2 YYREEE (reference sequence). The CDR3 is 13 amino acids. CDR3 in DNA: TGTGCCAGCAGCTTGCGGGTTGACACTGAAGCTTTCTTT. Protein: CASSLRVDTEAFF.

This clonotype occurred many times. This chain links TRBV2 with TRBJ1-1; no definite D call. Germline V gene lookup returns CDR1 SNHLY and CDR2 FYNNEI. V gave up 6 bases and J gave up 7 bases, with 9 bases separating them. The CDR3 has 11 amino acids. The CDR3: CASRLSGEAFF. The CDR3 region has the DNA TGTGCCAGCAGGTTGTCGGGTGAAGCTTTCTTT.